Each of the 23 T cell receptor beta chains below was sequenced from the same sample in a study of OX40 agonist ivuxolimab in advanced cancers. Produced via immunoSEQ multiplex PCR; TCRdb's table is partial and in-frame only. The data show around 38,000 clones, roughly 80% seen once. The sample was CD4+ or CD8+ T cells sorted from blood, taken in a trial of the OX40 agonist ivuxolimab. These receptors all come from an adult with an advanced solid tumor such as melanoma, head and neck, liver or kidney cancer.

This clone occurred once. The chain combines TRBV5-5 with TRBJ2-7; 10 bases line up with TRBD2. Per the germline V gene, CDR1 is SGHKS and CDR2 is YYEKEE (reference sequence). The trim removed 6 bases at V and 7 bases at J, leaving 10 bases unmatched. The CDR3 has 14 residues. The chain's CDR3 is CASTIAGGIGEQYF. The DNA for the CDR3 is TGTGCCAGCACCATAGCGGGAGGAATAGGTGAGCAGTACTTC.

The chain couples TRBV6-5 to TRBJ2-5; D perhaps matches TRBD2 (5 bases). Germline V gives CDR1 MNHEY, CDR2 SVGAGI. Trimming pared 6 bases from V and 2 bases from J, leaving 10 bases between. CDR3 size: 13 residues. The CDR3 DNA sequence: TGTGCCAGCAGCCTCAGGAGGCAAGAGACCCAGTACTTC. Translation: CASSLRRQETQYF.

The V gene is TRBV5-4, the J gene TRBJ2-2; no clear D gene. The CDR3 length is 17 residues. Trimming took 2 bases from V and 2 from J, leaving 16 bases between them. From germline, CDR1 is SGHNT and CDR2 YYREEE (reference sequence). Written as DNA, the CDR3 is TGTGCCAGCAGCTTCTCTAACCTTCTTCTAAACACCGGGGAGCTGTTTTTT. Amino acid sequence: CASSFSNLLLNTGELFF.

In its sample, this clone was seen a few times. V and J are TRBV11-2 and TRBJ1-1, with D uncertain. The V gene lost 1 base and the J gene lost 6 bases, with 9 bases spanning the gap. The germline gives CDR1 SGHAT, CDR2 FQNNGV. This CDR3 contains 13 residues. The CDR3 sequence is CASSLGPRAEAFF. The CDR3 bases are TGTGCCAGCAGCTTAGGCCCGAGGGCTGAAGCTTTCTTT.

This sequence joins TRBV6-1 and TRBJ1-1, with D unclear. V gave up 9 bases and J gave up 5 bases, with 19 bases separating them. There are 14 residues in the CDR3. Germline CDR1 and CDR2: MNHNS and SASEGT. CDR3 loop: CASTETGWMTEAFF. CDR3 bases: TGTGCCAGTACCGAGACGGGGTGGATGACTGAAGCTTTCTTT.

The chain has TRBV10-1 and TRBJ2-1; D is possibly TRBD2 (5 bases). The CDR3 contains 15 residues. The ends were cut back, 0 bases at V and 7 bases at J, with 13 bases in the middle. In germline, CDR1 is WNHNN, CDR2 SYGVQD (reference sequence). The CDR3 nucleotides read TGCGCCAGCAGTGAGTCGAGGGTTTATTATAATGAGCAGTTCTTC. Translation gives CASSESRVYYNEQFF.

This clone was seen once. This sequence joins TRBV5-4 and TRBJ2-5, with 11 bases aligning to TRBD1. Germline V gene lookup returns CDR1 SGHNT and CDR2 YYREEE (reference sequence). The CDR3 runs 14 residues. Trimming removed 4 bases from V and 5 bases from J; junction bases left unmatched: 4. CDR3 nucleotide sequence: TGTGCCAGCAGCCGCGGGACAGGGGGGGAGACCCAGTACTTC. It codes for CASSRGTGGETQYF.

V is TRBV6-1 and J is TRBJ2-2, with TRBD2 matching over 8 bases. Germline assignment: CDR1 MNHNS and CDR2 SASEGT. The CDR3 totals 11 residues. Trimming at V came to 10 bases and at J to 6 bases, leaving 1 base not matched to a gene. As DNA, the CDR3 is TGTGCCACACTAGCGGCCGGGGAGCTGTTTTTT. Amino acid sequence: CATLAAGELFF.

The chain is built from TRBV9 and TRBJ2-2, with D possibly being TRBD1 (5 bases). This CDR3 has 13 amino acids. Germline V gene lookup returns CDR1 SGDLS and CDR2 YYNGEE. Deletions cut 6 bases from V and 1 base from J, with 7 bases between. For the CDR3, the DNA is TGTGCCAGCAAACAGGTGAACACCGGGGAGCTGTTTTTT. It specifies CASKQVNTGELFF.

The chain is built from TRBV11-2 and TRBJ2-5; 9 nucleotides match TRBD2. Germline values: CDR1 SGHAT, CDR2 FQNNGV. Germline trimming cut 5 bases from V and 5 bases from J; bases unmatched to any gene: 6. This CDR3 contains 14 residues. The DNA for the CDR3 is TGTGCCAGCAGCCGAGCGGGAGGAATTGAGACCCAGTACTTC. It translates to CASSRAGGIETQYF. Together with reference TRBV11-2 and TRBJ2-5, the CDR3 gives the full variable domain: EAGVAQSPRYKIIEKRQSVAFWCNPISGHATLYWYQQILGQGPKLLIQFQNNGVVDDSQLPKDRFSAERLKGVDSTLKIQPAKLEDSAVYLCASSRAGGIETQYFGPGTRLLVL.

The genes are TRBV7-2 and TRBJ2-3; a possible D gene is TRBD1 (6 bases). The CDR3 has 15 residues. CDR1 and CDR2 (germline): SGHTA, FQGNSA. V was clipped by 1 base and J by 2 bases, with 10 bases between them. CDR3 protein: CASSLVGGFTDTQYF. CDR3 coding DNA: TGTGCCAGCAGCTTAGTAGGGGGATTCACAGATACGCAGTATTTT.

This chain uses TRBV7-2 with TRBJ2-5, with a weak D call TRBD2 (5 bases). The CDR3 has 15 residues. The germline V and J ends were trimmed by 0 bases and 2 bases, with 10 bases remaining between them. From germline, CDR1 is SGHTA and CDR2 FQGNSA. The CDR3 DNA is TGTGCCAGCAGCTTAGCCGTAGCGCCTCAAGAGACCCAGTACTTC. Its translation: CASSLAVAPQETQYF.

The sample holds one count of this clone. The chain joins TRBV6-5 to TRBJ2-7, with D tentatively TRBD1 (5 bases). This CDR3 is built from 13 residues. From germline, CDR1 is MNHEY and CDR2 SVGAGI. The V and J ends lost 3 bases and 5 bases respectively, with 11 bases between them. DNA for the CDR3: TGTGCCAGCAGTTATTCCGGACACCACGAGCAGTACTTC. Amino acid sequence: CASSYSGHHEQYF.

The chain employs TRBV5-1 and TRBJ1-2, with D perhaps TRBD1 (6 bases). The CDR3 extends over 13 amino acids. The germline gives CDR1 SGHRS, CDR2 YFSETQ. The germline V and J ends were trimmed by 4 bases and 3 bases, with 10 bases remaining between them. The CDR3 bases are TGCGCCAGCAGCCCGACAGGAGACTATGGCTACACCTTC. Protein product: CASSPTGDYGYTF.

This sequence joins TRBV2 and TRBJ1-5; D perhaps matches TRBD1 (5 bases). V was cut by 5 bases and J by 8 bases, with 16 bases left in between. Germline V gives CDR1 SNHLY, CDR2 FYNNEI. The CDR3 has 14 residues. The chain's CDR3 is CASSKTDILEPQHF. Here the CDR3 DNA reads TGTGCCAGCAGTAAGACAGACATTCTGGAGCCCCAGCATTTT. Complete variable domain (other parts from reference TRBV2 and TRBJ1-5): EPEVTQTPSHQVTQMGQEVILRCVPISNHLYFYWYRQILGQKVEFLVSFYNNEISEKSEIFDDQFSVERPDGSNFTLKIRSTKLEDSAMYFCASSKTDILEPQHFGDGTRLSIL.

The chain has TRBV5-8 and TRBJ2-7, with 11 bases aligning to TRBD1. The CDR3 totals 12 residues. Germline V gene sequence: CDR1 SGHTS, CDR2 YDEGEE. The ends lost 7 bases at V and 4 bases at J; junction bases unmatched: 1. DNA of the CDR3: TGTGCCAGCGGACAGGGGGCATACGAGCAGTACTTC. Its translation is CASGQGAYEQYF.

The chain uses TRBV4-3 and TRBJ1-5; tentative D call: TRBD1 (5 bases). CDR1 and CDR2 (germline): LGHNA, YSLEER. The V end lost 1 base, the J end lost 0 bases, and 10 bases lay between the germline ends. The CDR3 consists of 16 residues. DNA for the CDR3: TGCGCCAGCAGCCAAGGCCACAGGCTTAGCAATCAGCCCCAGCATTTT. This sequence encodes CASSQGHRLSNQPQHF.

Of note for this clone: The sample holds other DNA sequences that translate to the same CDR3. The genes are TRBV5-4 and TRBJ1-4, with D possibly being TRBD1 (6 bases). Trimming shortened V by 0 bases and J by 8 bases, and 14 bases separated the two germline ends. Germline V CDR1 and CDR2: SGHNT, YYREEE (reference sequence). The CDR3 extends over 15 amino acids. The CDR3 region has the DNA TGTGCCAGCAGCTTGGAGGGGGGCTCGTGGGAAAAACTGTTTTTT. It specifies CASSLEGGSWEKLFF.

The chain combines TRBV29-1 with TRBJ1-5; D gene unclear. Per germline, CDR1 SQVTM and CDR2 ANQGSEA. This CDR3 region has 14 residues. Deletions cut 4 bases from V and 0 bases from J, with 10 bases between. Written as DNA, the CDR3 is TGCAGCGTTGCCGGGATCATTAGCAATCAGCCCCAGCATTTT. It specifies CSVAGIISNQPQHF.

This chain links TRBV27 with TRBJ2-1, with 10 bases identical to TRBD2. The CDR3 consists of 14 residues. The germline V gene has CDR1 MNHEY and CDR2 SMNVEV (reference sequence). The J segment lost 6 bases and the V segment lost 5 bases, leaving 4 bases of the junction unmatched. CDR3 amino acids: CASSLGLAANEQFF. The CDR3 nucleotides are TGTGCCAGCAGTCTCGGACTAGCGGCCAATGAGCAGTTCTTC.

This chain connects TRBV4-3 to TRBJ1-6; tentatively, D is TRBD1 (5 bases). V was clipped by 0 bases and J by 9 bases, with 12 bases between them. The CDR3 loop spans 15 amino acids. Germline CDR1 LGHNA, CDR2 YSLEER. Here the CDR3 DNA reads TGCGCCAGCAGCCAAGACCAACAGGCGAGTTCACCCCTCCACTTT. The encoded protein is CASSQDQQASSPLHF.

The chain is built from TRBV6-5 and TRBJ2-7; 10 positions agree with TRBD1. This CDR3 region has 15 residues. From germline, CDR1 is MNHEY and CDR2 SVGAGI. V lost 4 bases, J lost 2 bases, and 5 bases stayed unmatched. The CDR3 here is CASSFTGTGAYEQYF. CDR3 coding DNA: TGTGCCAGCAGTTTTACCGGGACAGGGGCCTACGAGCAGTACTTC.

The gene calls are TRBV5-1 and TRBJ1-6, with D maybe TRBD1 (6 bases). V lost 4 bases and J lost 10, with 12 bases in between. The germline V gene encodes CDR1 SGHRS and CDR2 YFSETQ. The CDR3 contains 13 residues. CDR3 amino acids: CASSAQGYSPLHF. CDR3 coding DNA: TGCGCCAGCAGCGCACAGGGATACTCACCCCTCCACTTT.